This T cell receptor (beta chain) was documented in a study of blood T cell repertoires in COVID-19. CDR1 is SGHDT, CDR2 YYEEEE, per germline. V lost 7 bases and J lost 7; bases outside the gene matches: 7. The CDR3 loop spans 13 amino acids. Membership in each cohort depended on participant-reported clinical history. Each recovered donor of Cohort 3 presented with two negative PCRs, clearance, or symptom resolution. Methods used by the authors: Reference gene primer amplification in the assay estimated nucleated cell counts. The assay was immunoSEQ multiplex PCR, and TCRdb's table has in-frame clones only and misses some. That table is the source of V, J and clone size, and D and trimming were worked out from the DNA. The sample comprises around 220,000 clones, about 90% of which are singletons, and approximately 2% rests with the top ten. The table lists this clone with a count of one.

The genes are TRBV5-6 and TRBJ2-1, with TRBD1 identical over 8 bases. Material for sequencing was PBMCs or T cells enriched from blood (not recorded which). The TCR sequence derives from a woman aged 18-35 years who had recovered from COVID-19. The CDR3 is CASGQGTLNEQFF. In DNA, the CDR3 is TGTGCCAGCGGACAGGGAACTCTGAATGAGCAGTTCTTC. The full variable domain, in which reference TRBV5-6 and TRBJ2-1 provide the parts outside the CDR3, is DAGVTQSPTHLIKTRGQQVTLRCSPKSGHDTVSWYQQALGQGPQFIFQYYEEEERQRGNFPDRFSGHQFPNYSSELNVNALLLGDSALYLCASGQGTLNEQFFGPGTRLTVL.